In its sample, the clone carrying this TCR beta chain was seen many times. These data come from a study of low-dose radiotherapy and immunotherapy resistance in tumors. In the study overall: A total of 13 Gy over 26 weeks was given to Cohort 2 as 1 Gy per fraction every two weeks. Every two weeks, one day ahead of radiation and immunotherapy, cyclophosphamide 200 mg/m2 was given (intravenously).

Time point noted: after trial treatment. Treatment: LDRT plus nivolumab, ipilimumab, low-dose cyclophosphamide and aspirin (RACIN trial). Donors were administered nivolumab, ipilimumab, aspirin and low-dose cyclophosphamide, together with low-dose radiotherapy. The CDR3 runs to 15 residues. Germline trimming cut 3 bases from V and 7 bases from J; bases unmatched to any gene: 7. Germline V lookup: CDR1 DFQATT, CDR2 SNEGSKA (reference sequence). First-strand cDNA relied on TRAV- and TRBV-specific primers spanning alpha and beta chains. Amplification of TCRs used a constant-region primer and V-primer adapter for roughly 21 PCR cycles. MiXCR, applied by TCRdb to the reads, yields one record per CDR3 protein. In the table there are tens of thousands of distinct CDR3 sequences, roughly 19% of which are singletons.

The material was PBMCs, obtained after low-dose radiotherapy plus immunotherapy. J is TRBJ1-6 and V is TRBV20-1; TRBD1 aligns across 9 bases. The TCR originated in a female donor with ovarian cancer. CDR3 nucleotides: TGCAGTGCTAGGGGACAGGGAGGCTACAATTCACCCCTCCACTTT. This encodes CSARGQGGYNSPLHF.